The 31 T cell receptor beta chains below come from one sample, sequenced in a study of T cell clonality in common variable immunodeficiency. Clones were sequenced by immunoSEQ multiplex PCR, and TCRdb holds only the in-frame ones, with some missing. Altogether some 40,000 clones were found in the sample, and no singletons occur. The source material was peripheral blood mononuclear cells. Every receptor here comes from a person aged 18 to 70 in good health.

Ten or more counts support this clone. Read coverage stops 3 residues before the CDR3 terminus; the germline J gene supplies the remainder. This rearrangement joins TRBV18 to TRBJ2-7, with 10 positions matching TRBD1. CDR1 and CDR2 (germline): KGHSH, LQKENI. The J segment lost 6 bases and the V segment lost 4 bases, leaving 0 bases of the junction unmatched. The CDR3 runs 12 residues. CDR3 bases read: TGTGCCAGCTCACGGGACAGGGGCGAG. The encoded protein is CASSRDRGE. Given in full, the CDR3 is CASSRDRGEQYF.

This clone was seen many times. Sequencing ends 3 residues short of the CDR3 end; the germline J gene provides the rest. The chain links TRBV7-9 to TRBJ2-7, with TRBD2 as a possible D gene (6 bases). The germline V and J ends were trimmed by 8 bases and 5 bases, with 13 bases remaining between them. This CDR3 comprises 12 residues. Germline-derived CDR1 and CDR2 are SEHNR and FQNEAQ (reference sequence). The covered CDR3 bases are TGTGCCAGCGGGTTGCCTAGCGACGAG. Protein sequence: CASGLPSDE. The full CDR3 is CASGLPSDEQYF.

This clone has at least ten counts. The CDR3 end falls 3 residues outside the read, so it is completed with the germline J gene. The rearrangement uses TRBV18 and TRBJ1-1; the match to TRBD1 covers 10 bases. Germline CDR1 and CDR2: KGHSH and LQKENI. The length of the CDR3 is 12 residues. Incomplete CDR3 DNA: TGTGCCAGCTCCCGACAGGGGGCAGAA. This sequence encodes CASSRQGAE. The entire CDR3 sequence reads CASSRQGAEAFF.

In its sample, this clone was seen many times. The read ends 3 residues before the CDR3 terminus; that terminus is restored from the germline J gene. The gene calls are TRBV19 and TRBJ1-5, with D possibly TRBD1 on 5 matching bases. The V end lost 7 bases, the J end lost 7 bases, and 17 bases lay between the germline ends. The germline gives CDR1 LNHDA, CDR2 SQIVND (reference sequence). The CDR3 sequence is 14 residues long. The chain's CDR3 is CASTLDTADQPQHF. CDR3 bases read: TGTGCCAGTACCTTGGACACCGCAGACCAGCCC.

The table lists this clone with many counts. The CDR3 end lies 3 residues beyond the end of the read and is filled in from the germline J gene. V usage is TRBV19 and J usage is TRBJ1-6; 9 nucleotides align to TRBD1. Trimming cost V 3 bases and J 7 bases; bases outside gene matches: 1. Germline CDR1 reads LNHDA; CDR2 reads SQIVND (reference sequence). The CDR3 has 14 residues. The CDR3 region is CASSIDRGNSPLHF. The covered CDR3 bases are TGTGCCAGTAGTATCGACAGGGGGAATTCACCC.

This clone was picked up many times. The CDR3 extends 3 residues past the end of the read, so its final part is completed from the germline J gene. This chain links TRBV19 with TRBJ2-5; D remains unclear. In germline, CDR1 is LNHDA, CDR2 SQIVND (reference sequence). CDR3 length: 11 residues. V was trimmed by 5 bases and J by 3 bases, leaving 4 bases between them. The CDR3 DNA, read in part, is TGTGCCAGTAGTTTCGAAGAGACC. Amino acid sequence: CASSFEET. The CDR3 in full is CASSFEETQYF.

This clone appeared many times. The CDR3 goes on 3 residues after the read ends, and that part is filled in from the germline J gene. V and J are TRBV5-1 and TRBJ1-3; D unresolved. This CDR3 has 16 amino acids. Deletions cut 6 bases from V and 0 bases from J, with 16 bases between. Germline V gives CDR1 SGHRS, CDR2 YFSETQ. The CDR3 loop is CASKGSLASSGNTIYF. CDR3 DNA, as far as it was read: TGCGCCAGCAAAGGGTCACTCGCGAGCTCTGGAAACACC.

By its share, this clone is medium-sized (0.01 to 0.1%). The DNA ends 3 residues before the CDR3 does, and the rest of the CDR3 is filled in from the germline J gene. The chain employs TRBV6-4 and TRBJ2-3; 11 nucleotides align to TRBD2. The CDR3 is made up of 16 amino acids. The germline CDR1 and CDR2 sequences are MRHNA and SNTAGT. With 0 bases clipped from V and 4 bases from J, the junction kept 3 bases outside the gene matches. The CDR3 region is CASSDSVAGGPDTQYF. The sequenced part of the CDR3 DNA is TGTGCCAGCAGTGACTCGGTAGCGGGGGGGCCAGATACG.

This clone has ten or more counts. Sequencing ends 3 residues short of the CDR3 end; the germline J gene provides the rest. This chain joins TRBV30 and TRBJ1-6, with D perhaps matching TRBD1 (6 bases). The length of the CDR3 is 14 residues. Germline V gene sequence: CDR1 GTSNPN, CDR2 SVGIG (reference sequence). V was clipped by 0 bases and J by 9 bases, with 12 bases between them. The DNA read from the CDR3 is TGTGCCTGGAGTGTATTAGGGGGAGCTTCACCC. This gives the protein CAWSVLGGASP. The complete CDR3 reads CAWSVLGGASPLHF.

This clone appeared many times. The CDR3 DNA, read in part, is TGTGCCAGCAGCTACCCCGGGACAGCCAACACTGAA. Its translation: CASSYPGTANTE. The whole CDR3 is CASSYPGTANTEAFF. This chain uses TRBV28 with TRBJ1-1; TRBD1 matches at 7 bases. The read comes to an end 3 residues before the CDR3 does, leaving the germline J gene to fill in the end. Germline assignment: CDR1 MDHEN and CDR2 SYDVKM. This CDR3 comprises 15 residues. J was trimmed by 2 bases and V by 6 bases; bases with no gene match: 9.

Many counts were recorded for this clone. From the germline J gene comes the end of the CDR3, since the read stops 3 residues before it. The chain combines TRBV6-7 with TRBJ1-4; no firm D call. TRBV6-7 is classed as an ORF, of uncertain function. The CDR3 contains 14 residues. The CDR3 bases that were read are TGTGCCAGCCGGGAGGCCCGATTGACCGGGGAA. Residues: CASREARLTGE. In full, the CDR3 is CASREARLTGELFF.

This clone was detected ten times or more. Read sequence stops 3 residues before the CDR3 end, and the germline J gene provides the missing end. The chain recombines TRBV19 with TRBJ2-7; 10 nucleotides line up with TRBD2. The CDR3 extends over 15 amino acids. With V trimmed by 8 bases and J by 0 bases, 7 bases remained unmatched. Germline-derived CDR1 and CDR2 are LNHDA and SQIVND (reference sequence). The covered CDR3 bases are TGTGCCAGTTCGCCTAGCGGGGGCCTCTCCTACGAG. It specifies CASSPSGGLSYE. The complete CDR3 sequence is CASSPSGGLSYEQYF.

This clone was seen repeatedly, ten times or more. At one boundary the junction diverges from the germline segment, which might be a read error. The read finishes 3 residues shy of the CDR3 end, and the germline J gene is used to complete it. This rearrangement joins TRBV18 to TRBJ1-2; TRBD1 might be the D (6 bases). This CDR3 comprises 15 residues. The germline CDR1 and CDR2 sequences are KGHSH and LQKENI. The CDR3 protein is CTSSPLQGANYGYTF. The part of the CDR3 DNA that was read is TGTACCAGCTCACCTTTACAGGGAGCTAACTATGGC. Full variable domain (rest looked up from reference TRBV18 and TRBJ1-2): NAGVMQNPRHLVRRRGQEARLRCSPMKGHSHVYWYRQLPEEGLKFMVYLQKENIIDESGMPKERFSAEFPKEGPSILRIQQVVRGDSAAYFCTSSPLQGANYGYTFGSGTRLTVV.

This clone has ten or more counts. The read finishes 3 residues shy of the CDR3 end, and the germline J gene is used to complete it. The rearrangement uses TRBV13 and TRBJ1-2; weak D call: TRBD1 (5 bases). This CDR3 spans 11 amino acids. V was trimmed by 5 bases and J by 7 bases, leaving 8 bases between them. CDR1 and CDR2 (germline): PRHDT, FYEKMQ (reference sequence). Incomplete CDR3 DNA: TGTGCCAGCAGCCCAGGGTCTGGC. This sequence encodes CASSPGSG. The whole CDR3 reads CASSPGSGYTF.

At least ten counts were recorded for this clone. Incomplete CDR3 DNA: TGTGCCAGCAGTTTCGCAGGGGCGGTAAACTATGGC. It translates to CASSFAGAVNYG. The complete CDR3 reads CASSFAGAVNYGYTF. The chain combines TRBV28 with TRBJ1-2, with D maybe TRBD1 (6 bases). The missing CDR3 end, 3 residues past where the read stops, is filled in from the germline J gene. Germline V gives CDR1 MDHEN, CDR2 SYDVKM. The germline V and J ends were trimmed by 3 bases and 2 bases, with 13 bases remaining between them. The CDR3 is 15 amino acids.

There are many counts of this clone. The read comes to an end 3 residues before the CDR3 does, leaving the germline J gene to fill in the end. This rearrangement joins TRBV4-2 to TRBJ1-1, with 8 bases identical to TRBD1. The CDR3 extends over 17 amino acids. Germline values: CDR1 LGHNA, CDR2 YNFKEQ. The J segment lost 2 bases and the V segment lost 2 bases, leaving 10 bases of the junction unmatched. The CDR3 DNA, read in part, is TGTGCCAGCAGCCAAATGGACAGGGAGGTCCTTAACACTGAA. It encodes CASSQMDREVLNTE. The whole CDR3 reads CASSQMDREVLNTEAFF.

This clone was observed many times. The read is 3 residues too short to cover the CDR3 end, so that end is filled in from the germline J gene. The chain joins TRBV30 to TRBJ1-2; possible D gene TRBD1, 5 bases. There are 12 residues in the CDR3. The germline V and J ends were trimmed by 4 bases and 3 bases, with 9 bases remaining between them. Germline V gene lookup returns CDR1 GTSNPN and CDR2 SVGIG (reference sequence). The sequenced CDR3 bases are TGTGCCTGGAACGTAGGGGACTATGGC. This codes for CAWNVGDYG. The whole CDR3 sequence reads CAWNVGDYGYTF.

This clone occurred many times. With the read ending 3 residues before the CDR3 end, the germline J gene is used to fill in that end. The V and J genes are TRBV2 and TRBJ2-7; 8 positions agree with TRBD2. After removal of 3 bases from V and 3 bases from J, the junction contained 1 base not matched to a gene. The CDR3 length is 13 residues. Per germline, CDR1 SNHLY and CDR2 FYNNEI. CDR3 sequence: CASSEGTSYEQYF. CDR3 DNA, as far as it was read: TGTGCCAGCAGTGAGGGGACTAGCTACGAG. The variable domain in full, with the rest retrieved from reference TRBV2 and TRBJ2-7, is EPEVTQTPSHQVTQMGQEVILRCVPISNHLYFYWYRQILGQKVEFLVSFYNNEISEKSEIFDDQFSVERPDGSNFTLKIRSTKLEDSAMYFCASSEGTSYEQYFGPGTRLTVT.

This clone was seen ten or more times. The read finishes 3 residues shy of the CDR3 end, and the germline J gene is used to complete it. The V and J genes are TRBV12-5 and TRBJ2-5; TRBD1 agrees at 8 bases. The CDR3 covers 15 residues. J was trimmed by 5 bases and V by 5 bases; bases with no gene match: 10. Germline V gives CDR1 LGHNT, CDR2 FRNRAP. The CDR3 DNA, read in part, is TGTGCTAGTGGTCCGCCCGACAGGGGAGGCGAGACC. Translating it yields CASGPPDRGGET. The full CDR3 reads CASGPPDRGGETQYF.

This clone was seen ten or more times. The read comes to an end 3 residues before the CDR3 does, leaving the germline J gene to fill in the end. This sequence joins TRBV5-5 and TRBJ2-7; a weak D match, TRBD1 (5 bases). This CDR3 spans 15 amino acids. The V and J ends lost 2 bases and 3 bases respectively, with 15 bases between them. From germline, CDR1 is SGHKS and CDR2 YYEKEE (reference sequence). The covered CDR3 bases are TGTGCCAGCAGCTTCTCTTGGGGCACAAACTACGAG. It encodes CASSFSWGTNYE. The entire CDR3 sequence reads CASSFSWGTNYEQYF. The full variable domain, its missing parts supplied by reference TRBV5-5 and TRBJ2-7, is DAGVTQSPTHLIKTRGQQVTLRCSPISGHKSVSWYQQVLGQGPQFIFQYYEKEERGRGNFPDRFSARQFPNYSSELNVNALLLGDSALYLCASSFSWGTNYEQYFGPGTRLTVT.

This clone was observed at least ten times. Coverage ceases 3 residues before the CDR3 finishes, and the germline J gene fills in the end. The V gene is TRBV7-2, the J gene TRBJ1-3, with 9 bases matching TRBD1. The germline V gene encodes CDR1 SGHTA and CDR2 FQGNSA. The CDR3 extends over 14 amino acids. The V segment lost 4 bases and the J segment 7 bases; nucleotides outside the gene matches: 5. CDR3 bases read: TGTGCCAGCAGCTGGGACAGGGCTAGCAACACC. Its protein product is CASSWDRASNT. The full CDR3 protein is CASSWDRASNTIYF. Combining the CDR3 with reference TRBV7-2 and TRBJ1-3 gives the whole variable domain GAGVSQSPSNKVTEKGKDVELRCDPISGHTALYWYRQSLGQGLEFLIYFQGNSAPDKSGLPSDRFSAERTGGSVSTLTIQRTQQEDSAVYLCASSWDRASNTIYFGEGSWLTVV.

The sample holds many counts of this clone. The CDR3 end falls 3 residues outside the read, so it is completed with the germline J gene. The genes are TRBV20-1 and TRBJ1-1; D remains ambiguous. CDR3 size: 12 residues. Germline loops: CDR1 DFQATT, CDR2 SNEGSKA (reference sequence). Trimming removed 2 bases at V and 0 bases at J, with 4 bases between. CDR3: CSARQMNTEAFF. The CDR3 DNA, read in part, is TGCAGTGCTAGACAGATGAACACTGAA.

This clone came up many times. The CDR3 goes on 3 residues after the read ends, and that part is filled in from the germline J gene. J is TRBJ2-1 and V is TRBV10-1; 10 bases align to TRBD2. The J segment lost 8 bases and the V segment lost 3 bases, leaving 7 bases of the junction unmatched. The germline CDR1 and CDR2 sequences are WNHNN and SYGVQD (reference sequence). The CDR3 length is 15 residues. The covered CDR3 bases are TGCGCCAGCAGTGAAACTAGCGGGATCTTGGATGAG. Residues: CASSETSGILDE. The whole CDR3 is CASSETSGILDEQFF.

This clone appeared many times. Coverage ceases 3 residues before the CDR3 finishes, and the germline J gene fills in the end. V is TRBV20-1 and J is TRBJ2-1; D may be TRBD2 (5 bases). The germline gives CDR1 DFQATT, CDR2 SNEGSKA (reference sequence). The CDR3 loop spans 12 amino acids. CDR3: CRAGPDYNEQFF. Incomplete CDR3 DNA: TGCAGGGCGGGCCCCGATTACAATGAG.

This clone was observed many times. Sequencing ends 3 residues short of the CDR3 end; the germline J gene provides the rest. J is TRBJ2-3 and V is TRBV5-1, with D perhaps matching TRBD2 (5 bases). The CDR3 loop spans 16 amino acids. Germline CDR1 reads SGHRS; CDR2 reads YFSETQ. V lost 0 bases, J lost 2 bases, and 13 bases lay in between. The CDR3 sequence: CASSLASSPITDTQYF. Incomplete CDR3 DNA: TGCGCCAGCAGCTTGGCCTCTAGCCCCATCACAGATACG. The full variable domain, in which reference TRBV5-1 and TRBJ2-3 provide the parts outside the CDR3, is KAGVTQTPRYLIKTRGQQVTLSCSPISGHRSVSWYQQTPGQGLQFLFEYFSETQRNKGNFPGRFSGRQFSNSRSEMNVSTLELGDSALYLCASSLASSPITDTQYFGPGTRLTVL.

The sample holds many counts of this clone. The missing CDR3 end, 3 residues past where the read stops, is filled in from the germline J gene. The chain carries TRBV15 and TRBJ2-1; D perhaps matches TRBD2 (6 bases). CDR1 and CDR2 from the germline V gene are LNHNV and YYDKDF (reference sequence). V was pared by 8 bases and J by 0 bases, with 8 bases between. The CDR3 extends over 13 amino acids. CDR3 loop: CATGGSSYNEQFF. CDR3 DNA, as far as it was read: TGTGCCACCGGGGGGAGCTCCTACAATGAG.

In this sample, this clone turned up many times. The read halts 3 residues ahead of the CDR3 end, with the missing end drawn from the germline J gene. The chain joins TRBV20-1 to TRBJ1-1; 10 bases align to TRBD1. This CDR3 spans 16 amino acids. CDR1 is DFQATT, CDR2 SNEGSKA, per germline (reference sequence). The sequenced part of the CDR3 DNA is TGCAGTGCTAGAGTGACAGGGGGCGCCGAATCCCTGAAT. This codes for CSARVTGGAESLN. The complete CDR3 sequence is CSARVTGGAESLNAFF.

About this clone: Mismatch with germline at one junction end may stem from a read error. The observed sequence ends 3 residues before the CDR3 terminus, with the missing tail filled in from the germline J gene. The chain employs TRBV2 and TRBJ1-6; no definite D call. The CDR3 contains 12 residues. Germline CDR1 reads SNHLY; CDR2 reads FYNNEI. The DNA read from the CDR3 is TGCGCCCGATGTGAGGGCAATTCACCC. Encoded protein: CARCEGNSP. The whole CDR3 sequence is CARCEGNSPLHF.

This clone occurred a few times. Read coverage stops 3 residues before the CDR3 terminus; the germline J gene supplies the remainder. The chain links TRBV7-2 to TRBJ1-2; D is unresolved. This CDR3 comprises 12 residues. Germline CDR1 and CDR2: SGHTA and FQGNSA. CDR3 residues: CASSPSTDTYTF. CDR3 DNA, as far as it was read: TGTGCCAGCAGCCCCAGCACAGATACC.

In this sample, this clone turned up many times. Read coverage stops 3 residues before the CDR3 terminus; the germline J gene supplies the remainder. The chain combines TRBV5-1 with TRBJ1-2; D may be TRBD1 (6 bases). The CDR3 spans 16 residues. Per germline, CDR1 SGHRS and CDR2 YFSETQ. With 4 bases removed from V and 4 bases from J, the gap between germline ends came to 20 bases. CDR3 in amino acids: CASSPGPGQPLYGYTF. The covered CDR3 bases are TGCGCCAGCAGCCCGGGCCCCGGACAGCCCCTCTATGGC. Full variable domain (rest looked up from reference TRBV5-1 and TRBJ1-2): KAGVTQTPRYLIKTRGQQVTLSCSPISGHRSVSWYQQTPGQGLQFLFEYFSETQRNKGNFPGRFSGRQFSNSRSEMNVSTLELGDSALYLCASSPGPGQPLYGYTFGSGTRLTVV.

This clone was seen many times. The read is 3 residues too short to cover the CDR3 end, so that end is filled in from the germline J gene. V and J are TRBV5-5 and TRBJ1-2; D gene ambiguous. The CDR3 consists of 15 residues. Between the trimmed V and J ends, which lost 1 base and 5 bases, there was a span of 15 bases. Germline lookup yields CDR1 SGHKS and CDR2 YYEKEE (reference sequence). The DNA read from the CDR3 is TGTGCCAGCAGCTTGAGACATACCGTCGATTATGGC. It specifies CASSLRHTVDYG. The CDR3 reads in full as CASSLRHTVDYGYTF.